This TCR beta chain came from a study of persistence of HIV-infected CD4 T cells (dated by TCRdb to the early 2020s). About the investigation overall: The median time the participants had spent on suppressive ART was roughly eight years. Peripheral blood samples of up to roughly 200 mL were taken at multiple time points, with the exception of a couple of participants who underwent leukapheresis at a single time point. Anti-CD3/anti-CD28 stimulation activated a higher proportion of cells, with a lower memory fraction, than antigen stimulation. CMV- and HIV-1 Gag-responding CD4+ T cells were isolated from ART-treated individuals so that antigen-driven clonal expansion of HIV-1-infected cells could be examined. Proviral sequencing was used to assess clonality among infected cells, whereas TCRbeta sequencing gauged the clonality of all cells within each sorted population. For the TCR cluster analysis across participants, 8 participants were included for CMV and six or seven participants for Gag. The full study reports these points: Significantly lower TCRbeta richness was observed in CMV- and Gag-responding cells than in anti-CD3/anti-CD28-responding cells, and higher oligoclonality was observed in CMV-responding cells than in CD3/CD28-stimulated and Gag-responding cells. Antigen-responding cells were enriched for degenerate expanded CDR3beta sequences, which suggests convergent selection of CD4+ responses to CMV and Gag. Within the same sorted populations, TCR oligoclonality correlated with proviral oligoclonality. Few individuals were included in the study, and only a limited range of antigens was tested. Because the TCR analyses were done in bulk, restricting them to just the rare CMV-responding cells that actually carried HIV-1 proviruses was not possible.

As for this clone: Its antigen specificity is not known. Per-base qualities were not stored, and no clone one base away is much larger.

At the junction V is shortened by 0 bases and J by 10 bases; bases outside the gene matches: 6. The CDR3 contains 15 residues, cysteine and phenylalanine counted. Only the CDR3 DNA stays, 45 bases, in frame from base 1. The germline V gene (reference sequence) specifies LGHDT as CDR1 and YNNKEL as CDR2. TCRbeta repertoires were sequenced from genomic DNA with the immunoSEQ hsTCRB assay version 4 in survey mode. For TCRbeta sequencing, genomic DNA was diluted to roughly 11 ng/uL, and up to roughly 1 ug was used per sample. As for the original processing: TCRbeta data were analyzed in ImmunoSeq Analyzer 3.0, with diversity computed on productive nucleotide rearrangements. Using the Immunarch R package, the improved Chao index served to estimate lower-bound TCR diversity and the Gini coefficient served to estimate clonality. Different nucleotide rearrangements encoding the same CDR3beta amino acid sequence were counted as distinct clonotypes. Differential abundance analysis found TCRbeta sequences that were significantly enriched in antigen-responding cells compared with anti-CD3/anti-CD28-activated cells. GLIPH2 clustered TCRs by predicted peptide-MHC specificity, both within individual participants and across merged participant data sets. In TCRdb, the immuneACCESS table is reduced to in-frame sequences with V and J assigned. These tables do not hold every clone; where another copy was compared, an unresolved V gene accounts for under half, and the others remain unexplained. The V and J calls and clone size are taken from that table; D and trimming were inferred from the DNA. For this sample the table gives tens of thousands of clones, of which about 85% were detected only once. The ten largest clones capture approximately 0.45% of the sample.

The intended sense of this specimen's treatment or condition label: suppressive antiretroviral therapy. As a nonspecific positive control representing the CD4+ T cell repertoire, the cells were stimulated with anti-CD3/anti-CD28 magnetic beads. Responding CD4+ T cells were sorted by upregulation of both CD40 ligand and CD69. Participants were HIV-1-infected adults who started suppressive ART during chronic infection. Plasma HIV-1 RNA had been undetectable (below 50 copies/mL) in participants for at least 4 years. To be included, participants needed a CD4+ T cell count above 400 cells/uL and a positive CMV serology. Before stimulation, PBMCs were isolated using density centrifugation and depleted of CD8+ T cells. For 18 hours, the CD8-depleted PBMCs were stimulated with anti-CD28/CD49d costimulation, a CD40-blocking antibody, and enfuvirtide to prevent new infections. Cell sorting was done on a Beckman Coulter MoFlo Legacy or XDP sorter, and dead cells were excluded with propidium iodide. Genomic DNA was extracted using the QIAamp DNA Mini Kit for samples with more than one million cells and using the Quick-DNA Microprep Kit for all other samples.

The sample here was CD4+ T cells sorted from PBMCs after roughly 18-hour stimulation, taken from a patient who received antiretroviral therapy. What this sample's cell subset or site label stands for: CD40L+CD69+ CD4 T cells responding to anti-CD3/anti-CD28 beads, representing the overall repertoire. The source of this sequence is an adult woman with HIV who was CMV-seropositive. Recombination connected TRBV3-1 (or the pseudogene TRBV3-2) to TRBJ1-6, with 7 bases aligning to TRBD1. This receptor has the CDR3 CASSQEGRGGSPLHF. At the DNA level, the sequence is TGTGCCAGCAGCCAAGAAGGCAGGGGGGGATCACCCCTCCACTTT.